This TCR beta chain is drawn from a study of blood T cell repertoires in COVID-19. Study summary: Samples came from the United States, Italy and Spain, spanning acute and convalescent COVID-19.

Here immunoSEQ multiplex PCR was the method, and the copy in TCRdb shows in-frame clones only, minus some. The sample yields about 170,000 clones, about 80% seen once. V was clipped by 3 bases and J by 1 base; unmatched bases: 8. The CDR3 covers 16 residues. The germline V gene encodes CDR1 ENHRY and CDR2 SYGVKD. The TCR was taken from a woman aged 40 to 50 with COVID-19, enrolled during active disease. The genes are TRBV10-3 and TRBJ1-2; 7 nucleotides align to TRBD1. What was sequenced was peripheral blood. The CDR3 loop reads CAISEPGTANNYGYTF. In DNA form, the CDR3 reads TGTGCCATCAGTGAACCTGGGACAGCCAATAACTATGGCTACACCTTC.